The present T cell receptor beta chain was sequenced within a study of blood T cell repertoires in COVID-19. Looking at the study overall: Some COVID-19 samples were acute and others convalescent; all came from the United States, Italy and Spain. T cells, B-cell-depleted T cells, or PBMCs provided the cDNA or gDNA that served as material.

Cohort assignment relied on participant-reported clinical history. In its sample, this clone was seen once. Produced via immunoSEQ multiplex PCR; TCRdb's table is partial and in-frame only. The data contain some 250,000 clones, approximately 84% of them seen just once; the ten biggest clones take up approximately 3.5%. CDR3 length: 13 amino acids. Germline V gives CDR1 KGHSH, CDR2 LQKENI. V lost 6 bases and J lost 12; bases outside the gene matches: 11. The sequence was obtained from a woman aged 40 to 55 with acute COVID-19. The chain uses TRBV18 and TRBJ1-1; 9 bases are shared with TRBD1. Sequencing was carried out using PBMCs or T cells enriched from blood (not recorded which). CDR3 in amino acids: CASSPGQGLFTFF. The CDR3 nucleotides are TGTGCCAGCTCGCCAGGACAGGGGTTATTCACTTTCTTT. The complete variable domain, with remaining parts taken from reference TRBV18 and TRBJ1-1, reads NAGVMQNPRHLVRRRGQEARLRCSPMKGHSHVYWYRQLPEEGLKFMVYLQKENIIDESGMPKERFSAEFPKEGPSILRIQQVVRGDSAAYFCASSPGQGLFTFFGQGTRLTVV.